These 24 T cell receptor beta chains share one sample of origin, sequenced in a study of blood T cell repertoires in COVID-19 (dated by TCRdb to 2018 to 2021). The library came from the immunoSEQ multiplex PCR assay. In TCRdb, the immuneACCESS table is reduced to in-frame sequences with V and J assigned. These tables do not hold every clone; where another copy was compared, an unresolved V gene accounts for under half, and the others remain unexplained. A total of some 250,000 clones appear in this sample, more than 75% of them only once. 9.5% to 15% of the sample is taken by the ten largest. Source material: peripheral blood. These receptors all stem from a woman between 55 and 75 years old with active or convalescent COVID-19.

The chain couples TRBV3-1 (or the pseudogene TRBV3-2) to TRBJ1-3; D gene ambiguous. This CDR3 is 15 amino acids long. The V gene's germline CDR1 is LGHDT and CDR2 YNNKEL (reference sequence). V was pared by 7 bases and J by 2 bases, with 15 bases between. The CDR3 DNA follows: TGTGCCAGCAAAAAGGAGGGAGCGGCTGGAAACACCATATATTTT. Protein product: CASKKEGAAGNTIYF.

This clone was observed a handful of times. The chain carries TRBV24-1 and TRBJ1-2, with TRBD1 matching 7 bases. Germline CDR1 and CDR2: KGHDR and SFDVKD. The CDR3 contains 14 residues. V lost 3 bases and J lost 8; bases outside the gene matches: 8. CDR3 in amino acids: CATSDTGTAVGYTF. The CDR3 DNA follows: TGTGCCACCAGTGATACCGGGACAGCCGTCGGCTACACCTTC.

V is TRBV13 and J is TRBJ2-5; D possibly corresponds to TRBD2 (7 bases). From germline, CDR1 is PRHDT and CDR2 FYEKMQ (reference sequence). The CDR3 loop spans 14 amino acids. V was clipped by 1 base and J by 6 bases, with 12 bases between them. CDR3 region: CASSLAGGGKTQYF. The CDR3 DNA reads as TGTGCCAGCAGCTTAGCGGGGGGCGGGAAGACCCAGTACTTC. Drawing the rest from reference TRBV13 and TRBJ2-5, the complete variable domain is AAGVIQSPRHLIKEKRETATLKCYPIPRHDTVYWYQQGPGQDPQFLISFYEKMQSDKGSIPDRFSAQQFSDYHSELNMSSLELGDSALYFCASSLAGGGKTQYFGPGTRLLVL.

The chain joins TRBV27 to TRBJ1-5, with TRBD1 matching 7 bases. CDR1 is MNHEY and CDR2 is SMNVEV in the germline V gene (reference sequence). CDR3 size: 14 residues. Germline trimming cut 2 bases from V and 4 bases from J; bases unmatched to any gene: 2. CDR3 sequence reads: CASSLRTGNQPQHF. CDR3 in DNA: TGTGCCAGCAGTTTAAGGACAGGAAATCAGCCCCAGCATTTT.

This clone was observed a single time. The CDR3 spells CASSEQLDRAYEQYF. In DNA, the CDR3 is TGTGCCAGCAGTGAACAATTGGACAGAGCCTACGAGCAGTACTTC. The chain carries TRBV2 and TRBJ2-7; a possible D gene is TRBD1 (6 bases). V gave up 2 bases and J gave up 2 bases, with 13 bases separating them. The CDR3 totals 15 residues. Per germline, CDR1 SNHLY and CDR2 FYNNEI.

This clone showed up just once. V gene TRBV7-2 combines with J gene TRBJ2-1; TRBD2 matches at 8 bases. V was clipped by 1 base and J by 3 bases; unmatched bases: 5. Germline CDR1 SGHTA, CDR2 FQGNSA. The CDR3 length is 16 residues. The CDR3 nucleotides read TGTGCCAGCAGCTTAGGCGGGGGGCTGGGCTACAATGAGCAGTTCTTC. It codes for CASSLGGGLGYNEQFF. The complete variable domain, with remaining parts taken from reference TRBV7-2 and TRBJ2-1, reads GAGVSQSPSNKVTEKGKDVELRCDPISGHTALYWYRQSLGQGLEFLIYFQGNSAPDKSGLPSDRFSAERTGGSVSTLTIQRTQQEDSAVYLCASSLGGGLGYNEQFFGPGTRLTVL.

This rearrangement joins TRBV4-3 to TRBJ2-2; D remains unclear. The CDR3 runs 15 residues. V was cut by 0 bases and J by 3 bases, with 8 bases left in between. From germline, CDR1 is LGHNA and CDR2 YSLEER. The CDR3 spells CASSQDLGYTGELFF. The CDR3 nucleotides read TGCGCCAGCAGCCAAGATTTGGGCTACACCGGGGAGCTGTTTTTT.

The rearrangement uses TRBV7-8 and TRBJ2-1; 9 positions agree with TRBD2. The CDR3 spans 16 residues. After removal of 1 base from V and 9 bases from J, the junction contained 10 bases not matched to a gene. Germline CDR1 SGHVS, CDR2 FQNEAQ. The CDR3 protein is CASSLVVRAGGIEQFF. CDR3 sequence (DNA): TGTGCCAGCAGCTTAGTGGTTCGAGCGGGGGGAATTGAGCAGTTCTTC. The full variable domain, rest sourced from reference TRBV7-8 and TRBJ2-1, is GAGVSQSPRYKVAKRGQDVALRCDPISGHVSLFWYQQALGQGPEFLTYFQNEAQLDKSGLPSDRFFAERPEGSVSTLKIQRTQQEDSAVYLCASSLVVRAGGIEQFFGPGTRLTVL.

This clone was seen once. The rearrangement joins TRBV2 to TRBJ1-6; 10 bases agree with TRBD1. Germline V lookup: CDR1 SNHLY, CDR2 FYNNEI. V lost 10 bases and J lost 10; bases outside the gene matches: 19. The length of the CDR3 is 17 residues. CDR3 sequence reads: CATKSPTRDRGDSPLHF. The CDR3 nucleotides are TGTGCCACCAAATCTCCGACAAGGGACAGGGGTGACTCACCCCTCCACTTT.

The chain recombines TRBV2 with TRBJ2-2; TRBD1 agrees at 7 bases. Germline CDR1 SNHLY, CDR2 FYNNEI. This CDR3 comprises 14 residues. V shed 4 bases and J 3 bases; nucleotides not matched to a gene: 2. This CDR3 reads CASSGQGDTGELFF. For the CDR3, the DNA is TGTGCCAGCAGTGGGCAGGGGGACACCGGGGAGCTGTTTTTT.

This chain joins TRBV5-6 and TRBJ2-1, with 7 bases lining up with TRBD1. Germline CDR1 SGHDT, CDR2 YYEEEE. This CDR3 region has 15 residues. Trimming cost V 3 bases and J 3 bases; bases outside gene matches: 6. CDR3: CASSSDREVYNEQFF. CDR3 sequence (DNA): TGTGCCAGCAGCTCAGACAGGGAAGTCTACAATGAGCAGTTCTTC. Variable domain in full (rest from reference TRBV5-6 and TRBJ2-1): DAGVTQSPTHLIKTRGQQVTLRCSPKSGHDTVSWYQQALGQGPQFIFQYYEEEERQRGNFPDRFSGHQFPNYSSELNVNALLLGDSALYLCASSSDREVYNEQFFGPGTRLTVL.

This clone was observed a handful of times. The V and J genes are TRBV4-2 and TRBJ2-6, with 11 positions matching TRBD1. CDR1 LGHNA and CDR2 YNFKEQ come from the germline V gene. V was pared by 10 bases and J by 2 bases, with 4 bases of the junction left unmatched. The CDR3 runs 15 residues. The CDR3 region has the DNA TGTGCCACCGGACAGGGGGCGCCTGGGGCCAACGTCCTGACTTTC. Translation: CATGQGAPGANVLTF.

The rearrangement uses TRBV7-9 and TRBJ1-2; 7 positions match TRBD1. The CDR3 has 13 residues. J was trimmed by 8 bases and V by 5 bases; bases with no gene match: 8. Germline-derived CDR1 and CDR2 are SEHNR and FQNEAQ (reference sequence). CDR3 bases: TGTGCCAGCAGCCGTCAGGGGGGAGACGGCTACACCTTC. Translation: CASSRQGGDGYTF.

This clone was found a few times. V usage is TRBV18 and J usage is TRBJ1-5; D remains unclear. With 6 bases removed from V and 0 bases from J, the gap between germline ends came to 12 bases. Germline V gene data show CDR1 as KGHSH and CDR2 as LQKENI. The CDR3 consists of 15 residues. In nucleotides, the CDR3 is TGTGCCAGCTCGGTTGAGGCACATAGCAATCAGCCCCAGCATTTT. Translating it yields CASSVEAHSNQPQHF.

This chain connects TRBV13 to TRBJ2-5, with TRBD1 matching over 9 bases. The germline gives CDR1 PRHDT, CDR2 FYEKMQ (reference sequence). The CDR3 is 15 residues long. V dropped 5 bases and J dropped 4; count of bases not matched to a gene: 8. CDR3 DNA: TGTGCCAGCAGCCCCCGACAGGGGGAAAGAGAGACCCAGTACTTC. This gives the protein CASSPRQGERETQYF.

The V gene is TRBV2, the J gene TRBJ1-1; D call uncertain. V lost 2 bases to trimming and J lost 8 bases, with 18 bases between them. The germline gives CDR1 SNHLY, CDR2 FYNNEI. The CDR3 runs 15 residues. CDR3 residues: CASSELLLSRAEAFF. DNA of the CDR3: TGTGCCAGCAGTGAATTGCTGTTGTCGAGGGCGGAAGCTTTCTTT.

The chain combines TRBV2 with TRBJ1-5; tentatively, D is TRBD1 (5 bases). The CDR3 contains 16 residues. Trimming took off 2 bases at V and 7 bases at J, with 18 bases between the two ends. Germline values: CDR1 SNHLY, CDR2 FYNNEI. The CDR3 nucleotides are TGTGCCAGCAGTGAAATTCTAGGGGTAGTGTTACAGCCCCAGCATTTT. This codes for CASSEILGVVLQPQHF.

This rearrangement joins TRBV19 to TRBJ1-1; possible D gene TRBD1, 6 bases. This CDR3 region has 15 residues. Germline CDR1 is LNHDA and CDR2 is SQIVND (reference sequence). V was shortened by 4 bases and J by 3 bases, with 15 bases between the two germline ends. This chain's CDR3 is CASSTRGGSDTEAFF. The CDR3 coding sequence is TGTGCCAGTAGTACCCGAGGGGGTAGCGACACTGAAGCTTTCTTT. The variable domain in full, with the rest retrieved from reference TRBV19 and TRBJ1-1, is DGGITQSPKYLFRKEGQNVTLSCEQNLNHDAMYWYRQDPGQGLRLIYYSQIVNDFQKGDIAEGYSVSREKKESFPLTVTSAQKNPTAFYLCASSTRGGSDTEAFFGQGTRLTVV.

The chain joins TRBV2 to TRBJ2-6; D unresolved. CDR3 size: 15 residues. Germline CDR1 SNHLY, CDR2 FYNNEI. V dropped 1 base and J dropped 6 bases, with 10 bases sitting between them. CDR3 DNA: TGTGCCAGCAGTGAAGTGCCCCCAGTGGCCAACGTCCTGACTTTC. Its protein is CASSEVPPVANVLTF.

J is TRBJ1-6 and V is TRBV7-3; D uncertain. V dropped 8 bases and J dropped 8 bases, with 13 bases sitting between them. CDR1 SGHTA and CDR2 FQGTGA come from the germline V gene. This CDR3 has 13 residues. As DNA, the CDR3 is TGTGCCAGCGCCGAGGGAGGACATTCACCCCTCCACTTT. Translating it yields CASAEGGHSPLHF.

This chain joins TRBV3-1 (or the pseudogene TRBV3-2) and TRBJ2-3, with 7 bases aligning to TRBD2. This CDR3 is 16 amino acids long. The trim removed 7 bases at V and 4 bases at J, leaving 14 bases unmatched. In germline, CDR1 is LGHDT, CDR2 YNNKEL (reference sequence). CDR3 sequence reads: CASTPPSGGGSDTQYF. As DNA, the CDR3 is TGTGCCAGCACGCCCCCCTCGGGGGGAGGGTCAGATACGCAGTATTTT.

CDR3 coding DNA: TGCGCCAGCAGCGCGCAGCCGGGGAACTATGGCTACACCTTC. It is translated as CASSAQPGNYGYTF. The chain is built from TRBV5-1 and TRBJ1-2; D is unclear. The CDR3 contains 14 residues. Trimming shortened V by 4 bases and J by 2 bases, and 12 bases separated the two germline ends. Germline CDR1 SGHRS, CDR2 YFSETQ.

The CDR3 is CASSQDITGSLGYTF. The CDR3 DNA is TGTGCCAGCAGCCAGGACATTACCGGGAGCTTAGGCTACACCTTC. The chain is built from TRBV4-2 and TRBJ1-2; tentatively, D is TRBD1 (5 bases). Looked up from germline, CDR1 is LGHNA and CDR2 is YNFKEQ. Deletions cut 3 bases from V and 8 bases from J, with 19 bases between. The CDR3 has 15 residues.

The J gene is TRBJ1-5, the V gene TRBV5-8; 9 bases agree with TRBD1. V lost 4 bases to trimming and J lost 7 bases; unmatched junction nucleotides: 6. This CDR3 spans 14 amino acids. Germline CDR1 and CDR2: SGHTS and YDEGEE. This CDR3 is CASSPGTGRQPQHF. CDR3 sequence (DNA): TGTGCCAGCAGCCCCGGGACAGGGCGCCAGCCCCAGCATTTT.